The 14 T cell receptor beta chains reported below all come from one sample, sequenced in a study of T cell responses to AZD1222 COVID-19 vaccine. The repertoire was sequenced with immunoSEQ multiplex PCR; TCRdb's copy has only in-frame clones and lacks some. Found here are approximately 150,000 clones, around 90% of them singletons; the top ten hold 0.85% to 1.1%. The sequenced sample was peripheral blood, obtained 28 days after the second AZD1222 dose. The receptor source for this set is an adult who received the AZD1222 COVID-19 vaccine.

The V gene is TRBV19, the J gene TRBJ1-2; 7 bases map to TRBD1. J lost 8 bases, V lost 3 bases, and 3 bases had no gene match. CDR3 length equals 12 residues. Germline CDR1 LNHDA, CDR2 SQIVND (reference sequence). CDR3 in DNA: TGTGCCAGTAGTATGACAGGGCGAGGCTACACCTTC. Translation gives CASSMTGRGYTF.

The chain recombines TRBV5-1 with TRBJ1-1, with D perhaps matching TRBD1 (5 bases). CDR1 is SGHRS and CDR2 is YFSETQ in the germline V gene. V lost 0 bases to trimming and J lost 3 bases, with 12 bases between them. CDR3 length: 15 residues. CDR3 bases: TGCGCCAGCAGCTTGGATCCCAGGGTGGACACTGAAGCTTTCTTT. Translation: CASSLDPRVDTEAFF.

The chain is built from TRBV18 and TRBJ1-6; the D is unclear. The CDR3 contains 16 residues. V was cut by 0 bases and J by 4 bases, with 10 bases left in between. The germline V gene encodes CDR1 KGHSH and CDR2 LQKENI. CDR3 bases: TGTGCCAGCTCACCACCGTCGACCACTTATAATTCACCCCTCCACTTT. Translation gives CASSPPSTTYNSPLHF. The full variable domain, rest sourced from reference TRBV18 and TRBJ1-6, is NAGVMQNPRHLVRRRGQEARLRCSPMKGHSHVYWYRQLPEEGLKFMVYLQKENIIDESGMPKERFSAEFPKEGPSILRIQQVVRGDSAAYFCASSPPSTTYNSPLHFGNGTRLTVT.

This sequence joins TRBV2 and TRBJ1-2, with D hard to call. Germline values: CDR1 SNHLY, CDR2 FYNNEI. Between the trimmed V and J ends, which lost 4 bases and 5 bases, there was a span of 8 bases. The CDR3 is 12 amino acids. CDR3 loop: CASSVMGYGYTF. CDR3 in DNA: TGTGCCAGCAGTGTTATGGGGTATGGCTACACCTTC.

The rearrangement links TRBV12-5 to TRBJ1-5; the match to TRBD1 covers 8 bases. CDR1 LGHNT and CDR2 FRNRAP come from the germline V gene. The V segment lost 5 bases and the J segment 14 bases; nucleotides outside the gene matches: 8. The CDR3 runs to 12 residues. The CDR3 spells CASGPPTGVEHF. CDR3 in DNA: TGTGCTAGTGGTCCACCGACAGGGGTAGAGCATTTT.

The chain employs TRBV29-1 and TRBJ2-3; D gene ambiguous. Germline V lookup: CDR1 SQVTM, CDR2 ANQGSEA. The CDR3 length is 11 residues. V was cut by 4 bases and J by 4 bases, with 6 bases left in between. The CDR3 DNA is TGCAGCGTTGTCAATCCAGATACGCAGTATTTT. Its translation is CSVVNPDTQYF.

This rearrangement joins TRBV27 to TRBJ2-6; D may be TRBD2 (6 bases). This CDR3 is 18 amino acids long. V lost 0 bases and J 3 bases, leaving 15 bases between the germline ends. Per germline, CDR1 MNHEY and CDR2 SMNVEV (reference sequence). CDR3 sequence reads: CASSLSRRGTLGANVLTF. In DNA, the CDR3 is TGTGCCAGCAGTTTATCAAGGCGGGGAACTCTTGGGGCCAACGTCCTGACTTTC.

The J gene is TRBJ1-2, the V gene TRBV4-1, with D hard to call. The length of the CDR3 is 18 residues. Trimming cost V 1 base and J 4 bases, with 22 bases left between them. Looked up from germline, CDR1 is MGHRA and CDR2 is YSYEKL. DNA for the CDR3: TGCGCCAGCAGCCAAGTTTTTCCGAGGCTCCAGAGTTTCTATGGCTACACCTTC. It yields the protein CASSQVFPRLQSFYGYTF.

The genes are TRBV3-1 (or the pseudogene TRBV3-2) and TRBJ2-1, with D possibly matching TRBD2 (6 bases). Trimming shortened V by 4 bases and J by 4 bases, and 23 bases separated the two germline ends. The CDR3 runs to 18 residues. In germline, CDR1 is LGHDT, CDR2 YNNKEL (reference sequence). The CDR3 DNA reads as TGTGCCAGCAGCCCCGGGTCAGGTCTGGCGGGAATATACAATGAGCAGTTCTTC. Translating it yields CASSPGSGLAGIYNEQFF.

V is TRBV7-2 and J is TRBJ2-7, with 9 bases aligning to TRBD2. CDR1 and CDR2 from the germline V gene are SGHTA and FQGNSA. CDR3 length: 16 residues. The J segment lost 5 bases and the V segment lost 6 bases, leaving 14 bases of the junction unmatched. The CDR3 sequence is CASRLTPLAGTHEQYF. CDR3 DNA: TGTGCCAGCAGACTAACCCCCCTAGCGGGGACCCACGAGCAGTACTTC.

The chain recombines TRBV6-5 with TRBJ1-1; tentatively, D is TRBD1 (5 bases). Trimming left V 8 bases short and J 1 base short, with 11 bases between. This CDR3 has 13 amino acids. Germline values: CDR1 MNHEY, CDR2 SVGAGI. CDR3 DNA sequence: TGTGCCAGCGGCTTAGACAGGAACACTGAAGCTTTCTTT. Translated: CASGLDRNTEAFF.

The chain couples TRBV6-5 to TRBJ1-6; D unclear. Germline CDR1 and CDR2: MNHEY and SVGAGI. V was pared by 6 bases and J by 3 bases, with 6 bases between. There are 13 residues in the CDR3. This CDR3 reads CASRQVYNSPLHF. The CDR3 DNA reads TGTGCCAGCAGGCAGGTCTATAATTCACCCCTCCACTTT.

The V gene is TRBV2, the J gene TRBJ2-7; 12 bases line up with TRBD1. This CDR3 contains 16 residues. With V trimmed by 2 bases and J by 3 bases, 5 bases remained unmatched. Germline-derived CDR1 and CDR2 are SNHLY and FYNNEI. The DNA for the CDR3 is TGTGCCAGCAGTGAATTAGGGACAGGGGGCTACTACGAGCAGTACTTC. This encodes CASSELGTGGYYEQYF.

This chain connects TRBV7-2 to TRBJ2-5; no reliable D call. CDR1 and CDR2 (germline): SGHTA, FQGNSA. The CDR3 runs to 13 residues. With 7 bases removed from V and 5 bases from J, the gap between germline ends came to 14 bases. The CDR3 loop is CASIPPGGETQYF. The CDR3 coding sequence is TGTGCCAGCATCCCCCCCGGTGGGGAGACCCAGTACTTC.